This entry concerns a single T cell receptor (beta chain). This sample was taken from a study of T cells in Graves' hyperthyroidism and ophthalmopathy. What was amplified from RNA transcripts were TCR beta CDR3 regions. An initial round of RT-PCR targeting the TCR CDR3 relied on the HTBI primer set. In TCRdb, the multiplex PCR reads were re-called with MiXCR into one record per CDR3 protein. The sample lists fewer than 700,000 distinct CDR3 sequences, 15% to 20% occurring once. The CDR3 sequence is 11 residues long. In germline, CDR1 is KGHDR, CDR2 SFDVKD. V shed 9 bases and J shed 4 bases, with 6 bases lying between them.

The chain recombines TRBV24-1 with TRBJ2-1; D call uncertain. This clonotype was sampled from a woman in her 30s with Graves' hyperthyroidism. Sequencing input: blood. CDR3 in DNA: TGTGCCACCCCCGTATACAATGAGCAGTTCTTC. It is translated as CATPVYNEQFF.